A selection of T cell receptor beta chains follows, all from one sample in a study of blood T cell repertoires in COVID-19. TCRdb's table, derived via immunoSEQ multiplex PCR, lists solely in-frame clones and lacks some. The table has tens of thousands of clones, 85% to 90% seen once. Source material: peripheral blood. The receptors shown here come from an elderly man with acute or convalescent COVID-19. Both conserved end residues are part of each CDR3. A D gene is named only where the DNA matches it firmly. Clone size is given for some rows only: seen once, a few or many times, or a class if the clone is expanded.

-	TRBV19	TRBD1	TRBJ1-2	TGTGCCAGTAGTATGTTACCCGGGACAGGGAACGGCTACACCTTC	CASSMLPGTGNGYTF
-	TRBV19	-	TRBJ1-3	TGTGCCAGTAGTATAGGGGCCACCAGCTCTGGAAACACCATATATTTT	CASSIGATSSGNTIYF
-	TRBV7-2	-	TRBJ1-1	TGTGCCAGCAGTCAATGGCAGGGTCAGGCTTTCTTT	CASSQWQGQAFF
-	TRBV28	TRBD2	TRBJ2-1	TGTGCCAGCCTCTCCGGGACTAGAAATGAGCAGTTCTTC	CASLSGTRNEQFF
-	TRBV27	-	TRBJ1-6	TGTGCCAGCAGTTTAAACAGGTTAGGCAATTCACCCCTCCACTTT	CASSLNRLGNSPLHF
-	TRBV30	-	TRBJ1-5	TGTGCCTGGAGTGTACAAGTGTCAGGAGGGACTCCGAAGCCCCAGCATTTT	CAWSVQVSGGTPKPQHF
-	TRBV19	-	TRBJ2-7	TGTGCCAGTAGTACAGGGTTCATCTACGAGCAGTACTTC	CASSTGFIYEQYF
-	TRBV11-3	-	TRBJ2-1	TGTGCCAGCAGCACCGGACAACACAATGAGCAGTTCTTC	CASSTGQHNEQFF
-	TRBV11-3	-	TRBJ2-1	TGTGCCAGCAGCTCGACGGGGCAGGGGCATTCCTACAATGAGCAGTTCTTC	CASSSTGQGHSYNEQFF
few	TRBV6-6	-	TRBJ1-5	TGTGCCAGCAGTGTGATGGCAGGGGTAAGGACCCAGCATTTT	CASSVMAGVRTQHF
-	TRBV29-1	TRBD1	TRBJ2-1	TGCAGCGTTAAGTGGACAGGGCCCTACAATGAGCAGTTCTTC	CSVKWTGPYNEQFF
-	TRBV7-9	-	TRBJ1-5	TGTGCCAGCAGCTTAGGGCAGTCGACCCAGCATTTT	CASSLGQSTQHF
-	TRBV6-5	-	TRBJ2-7	TGTGCCAGCAGTTCGGACAGATTCTACGAGCAGTACTTC	CASSSDRFYEQYF
-	TRBV18	-	TRBJ1-5	TGTGCCAGCTCACCTCTAGGATGGGGCGCGGGCAATCAGCCCCAGCATTTT	CASSPLGWGAGNQPQHF
-	TRBV30	-	TRBJ1-5	TGTGCCTGGAGTGAAGGACAGAGAAGTCAGCCCCAGCATTTT	CAWSEGQRSQPQHF
-	TRBV10-1	-	TRBJ1-5	TGCGCCAGCAGTGACAGGGCTTCCAATCAGCCCCAGCATTTT	CASSDRASNQPQHF
-	TRBV7-9	-	TRBJ2-5	TGTGCCAGCAGCTTAGTTGGAGGGTGGGAGACCCAGTACTTC	CASSLVGGWETQYF
-	TRBV5-1	-	TRBJ1-1	TGCGCCAGCAGCTTTCCCAGGGACACTGAAGCTTTCTTT	CASSFPRDTEAFF
-	TRBV25-1	-	TRBJ1-2	TGTGCCAGCAACCGGGATGTAGGTGGCTACACCTTC	CASNRDVGGYTF
-	TRBV5-6	-	TRBJ2-7	TGTGCCAGCAGCTTTAGGAGGGTAGGGGAGCAGTACTTC	CASSFRRVGEQYF
-	TRBV5-4	TRBD2	TRBJ2-3	TGTGCCAGCAGCTTGGGACTAGCAGGCACAGATACGCAGTATTTT	CASSLGLAGTDTQYF
-	TRBV5-4	-	TRBJ1-2	TGTGCCAGCAGCTTGGAACAGCTGGACTATGGCTACACCTTC	CASSLEQLDYGYTF
-	TRBV19	-	TRBJ1-6	TGTGCCAGTAGGATTCAGAATTCACCCCTCCACTTT	CASRIQNSPLHF
-	TRBV30	TRBD1	TRBJ1-2	TGTGCCTGGCGGTATGGACAGGATTATGGCTACACCTTC	CAWRYGQDYGYTF
-	TRBV28	TRBD2	TRBJ2-7	TGTGCCAGCAGTTTACACCTAGCGGCCCTTTCCTACGAGCAGTACTTC	CASSLHLAALSYEQYF
-	TRBV5-1	-	TRBJ2-5	TGCGCCAGCAGCTTGGCCCCGACTAGTGAAGAGACCCAGTACTTC	CASSLAPTSEETQYF
-	TRBV20-1	TRBD2	TRBJ2-5	TGCAGTGCTAGTGGCCCGGCTAGCGGGGGAGAGCGGAAGACTAAAGAGACCCAGTACTTC	CSASGPASGGERKTKETQYF
-	TRBV7-9	-	TRBJ1-2	TGTGCCAGCAGCGCCCTCGCGTACTATGGCTACACCTTC	CASSALAYYGYTF
-	TRBV4-1	-	TRBJ2-7	TGCGCCAGCAGCCAAGATCGAACAGAACTGGTTCTCTACGAGCAGTACTTC	CASSQDRTELVLYEQYF
-	TRBV29-1	-	TRBJ1-2	TGCAGCGTTGAAGTCTCGTATGGCTACACCTTC	CSVEVSYGYTF
-	TRBV2	-	TRBJ1-2	TGTGCCAGCAGTGAGAGACAACCAATCTCAGAGGGCTACACCTTC	CASSERQPISEGYTF
-	TRBV5-4	TRBD1	TRBJ2-7	TGTGCCAGCAGCTTGGCTGGGACAGGAGACTACGAGCAGTACTTC	CASSLAGTGDYEQYF
-	TRBV2	-	TRBJ1-4	TGTGCCAGCAGTTTGGCTGCAACTAATGAAAAACTGTTTTTT	CASSLAATNEKLFF
-	TRBV11-2	-	TRBJ1-3	TGTGCCAGCAGCTTAGGACAGGCTGTCTCTGGAAACACCATATATTTT	CASSLGQAVSGNTIYF
-	TRBV28	-	TRBJ1-6	TGTGCCAGCAGTATGGCCCGAGGGACACCCCTCCACTTT	CASSMARGTPLHF